Described below is a single T cell receptor (beta chain) sequence and its context. Its target is not known. Other DNA sequences within the sample encode an identical CDR3. This specimen comes from a study of cytomegalovirus exposure and HLA in healthy donors. Whole-study results and caveats: In vitro data verified a few CMV-associated chains as specific for CMV antigens. A later analysis by the authors found several of the most significant clusters apparently linked to common viral pathogens. In most subjects, TCR beta sequences reportedly gave accurate predictions of HLA-A and HLA-B alleles.

Both 60 Vbeta primers and 13 Jbeta primers went into the PCR. The method was immunoSEQ multiplex PCR; TCRdb's version includes in-frame clones alone and lacks a portion of them. The table shows roughly 100,000 clones, with 75% to 80% occurring only once. This clonotype originated in a male donor in good health and CMV-seropositive. The sequenced sample consisted of PBMCs.

For the CDR3, the DNA is TGTGCCAGCAGTTTGGGGCTAGCGGGAGTGGTCGAGCAGTTCTTC. It encodes CASSLGLAGVVEQFF. This chain joins TRBV28 and TRBJ2-1; 10 bases line up with TRBD2. The V gene's germline CDR1 is MDHEN and CDR2 SYDVKM. CDR3 length equals 15 residues. V shed 3 bases and J 10 bases; nucleotides not matched to a gene: 9.